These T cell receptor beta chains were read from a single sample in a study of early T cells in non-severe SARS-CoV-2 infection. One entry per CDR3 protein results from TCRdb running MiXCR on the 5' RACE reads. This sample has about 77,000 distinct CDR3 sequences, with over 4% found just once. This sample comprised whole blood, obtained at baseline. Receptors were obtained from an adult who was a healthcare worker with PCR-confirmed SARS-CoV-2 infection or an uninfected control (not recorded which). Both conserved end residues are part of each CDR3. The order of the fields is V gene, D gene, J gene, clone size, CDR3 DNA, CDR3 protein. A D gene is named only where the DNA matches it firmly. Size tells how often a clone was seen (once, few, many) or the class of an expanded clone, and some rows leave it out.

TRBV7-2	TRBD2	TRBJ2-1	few	TGTGCCAGCAGCTTAGCCGGGGCTAGCGGCCACAATGAGCAGTTCTTC	CASSLAGASGHNEQFF
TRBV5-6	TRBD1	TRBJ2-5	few	TGTGCCAGCAGCTGGGTTATGGCAGGGGGCGTCGAGACCCAGTACTTC	CASSWVMAGGVETQYF
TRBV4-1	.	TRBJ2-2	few	TGCGCCAGCAGCCCTCGGACAGTGAACACCGGGGAGCTGTTTTTT	CASSPRTVNTGELFF
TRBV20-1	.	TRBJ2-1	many	TGCAGTGCTATCCCCGGGGCCCGCCCCGTAAATGAGCAGTTCTTC	CSAIPGARPVNEQFF
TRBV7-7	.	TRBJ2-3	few	TGTGCCAGCAGCGTTCTGAATGGGAATACGCAGTATTTT	CASSVLNGNTQYF
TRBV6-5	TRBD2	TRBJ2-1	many	TGTGCCAGCAGTTACATCCCTAGCGGGGCCCTCTCCTACAATGAGCAGTTCTTC	CASSYIPSGALSYNEQFF
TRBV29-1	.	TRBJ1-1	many	TGCAGCGTTTGGATGGGAAGGACTGAAGCTTTCTTT	CSVWMGRTEAFF
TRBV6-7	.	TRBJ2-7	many	TGTGCCAGCAGGGACCGTGGGACACCCGGTTTCTCCTACGAGCAGTACTTC	CASRDRGTPGFSYEQYF
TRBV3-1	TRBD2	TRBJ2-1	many	TGTGCCAGCAGCCAGGCCAGCGGGACGGGTTACAATGAGCAGTTCTTC	CASSQASGTGYNEQFF
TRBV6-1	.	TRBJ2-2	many	TGTGCCAGCAGTCGGCATAAAGGCACCGGGGAGCTGTTTTTT	CASSRHKGTGELFF
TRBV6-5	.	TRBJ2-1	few	TGTGCCAGCAGTTATAATCACAGGGTGAGCTCCTACAATGAGCAGTTCTTC	CASSYNHRVSSYNEQFF
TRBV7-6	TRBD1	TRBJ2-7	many	TGTGCCAGCAGCCCCGAGACAGGGTTGAGCTCCTACGAGCAGTACTTC	CASSPETGLSSYEQYF
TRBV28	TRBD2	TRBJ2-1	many	TGTGCCATCACCCCTGCCGGGACTAGCCGTTATGAGCAGTTCTTC	CAITPAGTSRYEQFF
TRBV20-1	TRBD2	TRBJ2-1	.	TGCAGTGCTAGAGGGGGGACTAGCGGTTACAATGAGCAGTTCTTC	CSARGGTSGYNEQFF
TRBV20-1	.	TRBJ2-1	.	TGCAGTGCTAGGGCGGTCTCCTACAATGAGCAGTTCTTC	CSARAVSYNEQFF
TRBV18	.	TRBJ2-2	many	TGTGCCAGCTCACCACCCGACAAGCGGTCGAACACCGGGGAGCTGTTTTTT	CASSPPDKRSNTGELFF
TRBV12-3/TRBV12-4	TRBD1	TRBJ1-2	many	TGTGCCAGCACCCCGGACAGGGAATATCCGGATGGCTACACCTTC	CASTPDREYPDGYTF
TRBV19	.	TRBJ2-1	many	TGTGCCAGTAGTCTCCGGCAGGAGCAGTTCTTC	CASSLRQEQFF
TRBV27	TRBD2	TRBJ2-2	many	TGTGCCAGCAGTTCCAGCGGGAGGGCCCGGGGCACCGGGGAGCTGTTTTTT	CASSSSGRARGTGELFF
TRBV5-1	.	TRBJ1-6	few	TGCGCCAGCAGCTTGGACGGGGGACCCCTCCACTTT	CASSLDGGPLHF
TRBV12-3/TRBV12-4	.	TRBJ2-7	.	TGTGCCAGCACCCGGGACCGCATCTCCTACGAGCAGTACTTC	CASTRDRISYEQYF
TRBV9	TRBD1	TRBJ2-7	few	TGTGCCAGCAGCGTAGAAGGGACAGGGGGCAAGGAGCAGTACTTC	CASSVEGTGGKEQYF
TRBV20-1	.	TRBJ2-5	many	TGCAGTGCTGGAGAGACCCAGTACTTC	CSAGETQYF
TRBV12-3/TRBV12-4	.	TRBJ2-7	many	TGTGCCAGCACCGATCCGGGGAAGGGGGCGGGGGAGCAGTACTTC	CASTDPGKGAGEQYF
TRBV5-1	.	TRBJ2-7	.	TGCGCCAGCAGCTTCGGGAAGGACTCCTACGAGCAGTACTTC	CASSFGKDSYEQYF
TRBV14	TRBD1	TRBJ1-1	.	TGTGCCAGCAGCCAACTCCTCCAAAATACAGGGGCAGAAGCTTTCTTT	CASSQLLQNTGAEAFF
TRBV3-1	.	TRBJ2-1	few	TGTGCCAGCAGCCAAGTCATCGGGCTCTCCTACAATGAGCAGTTCTTC	CASSQVIGLSYNEQFF
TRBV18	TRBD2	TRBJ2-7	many	TGTGCCAGCTCACCCTCACTAGCGGGAGGGTCCTACGAGCAGTACTTC	CASSPSLAGGSYEQYF
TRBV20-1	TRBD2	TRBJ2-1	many	TGCAGTGCTACCCAGACTAGCGGGAGCTACAATGAGCAGTTCTTC	CSATQTSGSYNEQFF
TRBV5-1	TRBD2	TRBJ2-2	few	TGCGCCAGCAGCTTGTGGGCGGGAGACACCGGGGAGCTGTTTTTT	CASSLWAGDTGELFF
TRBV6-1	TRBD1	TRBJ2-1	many	TGTGCCAGCAGGCCCCCGGACAGGGGACATGAGCAGTTCTTC	CASRPPDRGHEQFF
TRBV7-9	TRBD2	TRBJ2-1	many	TGTGCCAGCAGCCTAGCGGGTCTTTGGAATGAGCAGTTCTTC	CASSLAGLWNEQFF
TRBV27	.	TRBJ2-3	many	TGTGCCAGCAATAGGGGAGTCACAGATACGCAGTATTTT	CASNRGVTDTQYF
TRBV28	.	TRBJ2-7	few	TGTGCCAGCAGTATGGTCCGGATTCCATTCTACGAGCAGTACTTC	CASSMVRIPFYEQYF
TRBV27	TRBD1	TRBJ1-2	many	TGTGCCAGCACCCAGGCGGGGACAGCTTATGGCTACACCTTC	CASTQAGTAYGYTF
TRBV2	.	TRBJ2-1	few	TGTGCCAGCAGTGGCCATGAGCAGTTCTTC	CASSGHEQFF
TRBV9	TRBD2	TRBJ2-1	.	TGTGCCAGCAGCCCGAGCGGGAACCACAATGAGCAGTTCTTC	CASSPSGNHNEQFF
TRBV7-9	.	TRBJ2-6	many	TGTGCCAGCAGGAGTGACATTTCTGGGGCCAACGTCCTGACTTTC	CASRSDISGANVLTF
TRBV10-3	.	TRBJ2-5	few	TGTGCCATCAGTGAGACTGAGATAGAGACCCAGTACTTC	CAISETEIETQYF
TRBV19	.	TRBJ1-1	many	TGTGCCAGTAGTATCCCCCCTGGGAACACTGAAGCTTTCTTT	CASSIPPGNTEAFF
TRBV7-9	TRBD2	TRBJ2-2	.	TGTGCCACCCTGACTAGCGGGACTACCGGGGAGCTGTTTTTT	CATLTSGTTGELFF
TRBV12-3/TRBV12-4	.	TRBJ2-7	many	TGTGCCAGCAGTTTAGGGCCCTCCGCCGAGCAGTACTTC	CASSLGPSAEQYF
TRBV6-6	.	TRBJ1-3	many	TGTGCCAGCAGTTACCGTAGGGGTGGAAACACCATATATTTT	CASSYRRGGNTIYF
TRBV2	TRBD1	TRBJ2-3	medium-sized	TGTGCCAGCAGCGGGGACAGGGTCTTGGATTTT	CASSGDRVLDF
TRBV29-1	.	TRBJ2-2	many	TGCAGCGTCCTTAAGAAGGGTCCAGGACCCACCGGGGAGCTGTTTTTT	CSVLKKGPGPTGELFF
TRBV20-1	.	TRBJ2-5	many	TGCAGTGCTGCCCCCCGAGTTGGGCAGACCCAGTACTTC	CSAAPRVGQTQYF
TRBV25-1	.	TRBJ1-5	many	TGTGCCAGCAGTGAATATGGTACGGACTCTCATAATCAGCCCCAGCATTTT	CASSEYGTDSHNQPQHF
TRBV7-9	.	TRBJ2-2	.	TGTGCCAGCAGCCGGGGAATATCCGGGGAGCTGTTTTTT	CASSRGISGELFF
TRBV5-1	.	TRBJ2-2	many	TGCGCCAGCAGCCCCCGACGCAGTAACACCGGGGAGCTGTTTTTT	CASSPRRSNTGELFF
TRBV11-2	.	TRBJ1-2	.	TGTGCCAGCCGGGACTTACATGGCTACACCTTC	CASRDLHGYTF
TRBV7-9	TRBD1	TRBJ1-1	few	TGTGCCAGCAGCTCTTCACAGGGGGCGGACACTGAAGCTTTCTTT	CASSSSQGADTEAFF
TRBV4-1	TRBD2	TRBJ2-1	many	TGCGCCAGCAGCCAAGGCCCATTAGCGGGAAACAATGAGCAGTTCTTC	CASSQGPLAGNNEQFF
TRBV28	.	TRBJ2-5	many	TGTGCCAGCAGTCTAAACGCAGGGGTTTACGAGACCCAGTACTTC	CASSLNAGVYETQYF